These T cell receptor beta chains were read from a single sample in a study of blood T cell repertoires in COVID-19. Measured with immunoSEQ multiplex PCR; TCRdb has only the in-frame clones, and not every one. This repertoire shows 140,000 to 150,000 clones, around 87% found once; its top ten account for approximately 10%. What was sequenced was PBMCs or T cells enriched from blood (not recorded which). The receptors were gathered from a man aged 55 to 70 who had recovered from COVID-19. The conserved cysteine and the conserved F or W are not part of the CDR3 here.

V gene: TRBV19; CDR3 protein: ATTGGDYEQY
V gene: TRBV3-1/TRBV3-2; CDR3 protein: ASSQDSGAGAEAF
V gene: TRBV19; CDR3 protein: ASRSKNYATGEQY
V gene: TRBV12-3/TRBV12-4; CDR3 protein: ASSLAGGTEAF
V gene: TRBV12-2; CDR3 protein: ASCLKSPAHRLSLYEQY
V gene: TRBV6-5; CDR3 protein: ASSYSLEGGHEQY
V gene: TRBV7-9; CDR3 protein: ASSRGLTYEQY
V gene: TRBV5-8; CDR3 protein: ASSPSGDQADTQY
V gene: TRBV2; CDR3 protein: ASSEGDLPGREKLF
V gene: TRBV4-1; CDR3 protein: ASSYSGPPASYEQY
V gene: TRBV5-1; CDR3 protein: ASSLGRVRNTEAF
V gene: TRBV7-3; CDR3 protein: ASSRDRGTSEQF
V gene: TRBV18; CDR3 protein: ASSLGVEETQY
V gene: TRBV3-1/TRBV3-2; CDR3 protein: ASSQGGVRQPQH
V gene: TRBV7-3; CDR3 protein: ASTGLAGTGEQF
V gene: TRBV20-1; CDR3 protein: SARYTYEQY
V gene: TRBV11-2; CDR3 protein: ASSEQGSGNEQF
V gene: TRBV6-5; CDR3 protein: ASSYSTGGYGYT
V gene: TRBV2; CDR3 protein: ASRFSGGAVNEQF
V gene: TRBV30; CDR3 protein: AWSVLAFSGELF
V gene: TRBV19; CDR3 protein: ASSTSGDAETQY
V gene: TRBV28; CDR3 protein: ASSKLGAGVNEQF
V gene: TRBV27; CDR3 protein: ASQPLGSGGGNTIY
V gene: TRBV19; CDR3 protein: ASTRRGSGNTIY
V gene: TRBV19; CDR3 protein: ASSIQQVSNQPQH
V gene: TRBV5-5; CDR3 protein: ASRVAILETQY
V gene: TRBV5-1; CDR3 protein: ASSSPRQGEKMEDYGYT
V gene: TRBV2; CDR3 protein: ASSEEGLQKLF
V gene: TRBV5-1; CDR3 protein: ASGQGSYNEQF
V gene: TRBV12-3/TRBV12-4; CDR3 protein: ASTRDYNSPLH
V gene: TRBV12-3/TRBV12-4; CDR3 protein: ASRKGEGTEAF
V gene: TRBV28; CDR3 protein: ASSFSEGGEAF
V gene: TRBV5-1; CDR3 protein: ASSLSASGGNNEQF
V gene: TRBV25-1; CDR3 protein: ASSSGLVLEQY
V gene: TRBV28; CDR3 protein: ASSLGGTVYEQY
V gene: TRBV28; CDR3 protein: ASSFLAGGGQETQY
V gene: TRBV7-9; CDR3 protein: ASSLTSGAYEQY
V gene: TRBV6-5; CDR3 protein: ASSSRGEKLF
V gene: TRBV5-1; CDR3 protein: ASSLAGGAGTEAF
V gene: TRBV2; CDR3 protein: ASSARYRGLGEQY
V gene: TRBV10-1; CDR3 protein: ATQGNGNTIY
V gene: TRBV29-1; CDR3 protein: SVGHARSGANVLT
V gene: TRBV28; CDR3 protein: ASSPPRTVSNQPQH
V gene: TRBV7-9; CDR3 protein: ASSLPPRGDTQY
V gene: TRBV6-6; CDR3 protein: ASSYSAGPMGEQY
V gene: TRBV6-2/TRBV6-3; CDR3 protein: ASSYRQGLYNEQF